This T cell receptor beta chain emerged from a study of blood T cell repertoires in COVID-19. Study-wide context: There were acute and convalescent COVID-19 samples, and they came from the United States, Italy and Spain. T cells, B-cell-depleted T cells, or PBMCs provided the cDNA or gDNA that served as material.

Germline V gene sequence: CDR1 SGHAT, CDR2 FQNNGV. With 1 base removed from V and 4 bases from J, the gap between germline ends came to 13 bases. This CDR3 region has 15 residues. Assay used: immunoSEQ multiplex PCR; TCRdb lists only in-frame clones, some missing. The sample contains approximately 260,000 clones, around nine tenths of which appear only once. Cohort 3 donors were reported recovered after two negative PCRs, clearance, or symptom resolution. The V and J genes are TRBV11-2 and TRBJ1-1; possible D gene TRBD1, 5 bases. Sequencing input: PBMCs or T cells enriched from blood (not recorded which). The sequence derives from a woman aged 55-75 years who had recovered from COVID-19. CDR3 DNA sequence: TGTGCCAGCAGCTTAGTGCGGGGCCCCCCCACTGAAGCTTTCTTT. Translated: CASSLVRGPPTEAFF.